These 9 T cell receptor beta chains were all obtained from the same sample, sequenced in a study of regulatory T cells in long-lasting Graves disease (dated by TCRdb to 2020 to 2022). Libraries came from multiplex PCR. The data were produced on an Illumina HiSeq 4000. CDR3 regions were amplified by Arm-PCR with iRepertoire HTBI primers to construct TCR beta libraries. The public sequencing data were trimmed at Q25 with fastp and processed into clonotypes with MiXCR by TCRdb, which kept only in-frame beta chains. Entries are consolidated by CDR3 protein sequence, retaining the most common genes and DNA. For this sample there are 400,000 to 500,000 distinct CDR3 sequences; approximately 14% appear just once. Around a sixth of the sample comes from the top ten. Reading the label with the study, this specimen's time point is: newly diagnosed GD, antithyroid drugs for less than 3 months. RNA was extracted from PBMCs in TRIzol for both TCR sequencing and RNA sequencing.

The same sample was also studied in work on T cells in Graves' hyperthyroidism and ophthalmopathy.

The starting material was peripheral blood mononuclear cells (PBMCs), obtained at new diagnosis, from a patient treated with antithyroid drugs. The receptors stem from a woman between 45 and 65 years old with Graves disease. Donor details come from another sample of the same person, matched by shared clones.

This clonotype was recorded many times. The chain is built from TRBV27 and TRBJ2-3, with TRBD1 as a possible D gene (6 bases). This CDR3 is 15 amino acids long. With 7 bases removed from V and 3 bases from J, the gap between germline ends came to 17 bases. Germline-derived CDR1 and CDR2 are MNHEY and SMNVEV (reference sequence). CDR3 in amino acids: CASNRVRGGTDTQYF. CDR3 nucleotides: TGTGCCAGCAACAGGGTGAGGGGTGGTACAGATACGCAGTATTTT.

This clonotype was counted ten times or more. CDR3 in amino acids: CASSLKGLATSYNEQFF. The CDR3 DNA follows: TGTGCCAGCAGCCTCAAAGGACTAGCGACCTCCTACAATGAGCAGTTCTTC. The J gene is TRBJ2-1, the V gene TRBV11-1; 9 bases are a match to TRBD2. Germline-derived CDR1 and CDR2 are SGHAT and FQDESV (reference sequence). CDR3 length: 17 amino acids. The junction had 8 bases not matched to a gene; V was cut back by 5 bases and J by 0 bases. The full variable domain, in which reference TRBV11-1 and TRBJ2-1 provide the parts outside the CDR3, is EAEVAQSPRYKITEKSQAVAFWCDPISGHATLYWYRQILGQGPELLVQFQDESVVDDSQLPKDRFSAERLKGVDSTLKIQPAELGDSAMYLCASSLKGLATSYNEQFFGPGTRLTVL.

This clonotype was observed at least ten times. The chain joins TRBV28 to TRBJ2-5; 8 bases fit TRBD2. The CDR3 runs 15 residues. Unmatched junction bases numbered 7, after V lost 2 bases and J lost 5 bases. Germline CDR1 reads MDHEN; CDR2 reads SYDVKM. DNA for the CDR3: TGTGCCAGCAGTTTAGACCGTAGCGGGATGGAGACCCAGTACTTC. Translation: CASSLDRSGMETQYF.

This clonotype was observed a few times. The V call is TRBV6-2 or TRBV6-3, the J call TRBJ2-2, with D unresolved. The CDR3 has 18 residues. V lost 0 bases and J 2 bases, leaving 16 bases between the germline ends. CDR1 is MNHEY, CDR2 SVGEGT, per germline. The CDR3 loop reads CASSYSLVVTRNTGELFF. DNA of the CDR3: TGTGCCAGCAGTTACTCGTTGGTTGTCACCAGAAACACCGGGGAGCTGTTTTTT.

The table lists this clonotype with many counts. One end of the junction fails to match germline, which may point to a read error. The rearrangement joins TRBV12-3 or TRBV12-4 to TRBJ2-7, with TRBD2 identical over 15 bases. The CDR3 totals 15 residues. CDR3 nucleotide sequence: TGTGCCAGCAGGTCAGGACTAGCGGGAGGGTACGTGCAGTACTTC. It yields the protein CASRSGLAGGYVQYF.

This clonotype was found a few times. The rearrangement joins TRBV10-2 to TRBJ2-1; 8 nucleotides line up with TRBD1. The CDR3 contains 15 residues. Germline CDR1 reads WSHSY; CDR2 reads SAAADI. V shed 6 bases, J shed 0 bases, and the junction held 4 bases outside the gene matches. The CDR3: CASRHTGGSYNEQFF. The DNA for the CDR3 is TGCGCCAGCAGACACACAGGGGGCTCCTACAATGAGCAGTTCTTC.

This clonotype was seen ten or more times. V usage is TRBV5-1 and J usage is TRBJ2-1; weak D call: TRBD2 (6 bases). V shed 5 bases and J shed 5 bases, with 14 bases lying between them. Looked up from germline, CDR1 is SGHRS and CDR2 is YFSETQ. The CDR3 is made up of 14 amino acids. The CDR3, as DNA: TGCGCCAGCAGTTTTCGCGGGGACCACAATGAGCAGTTCTTC. Protein sequence: CASSFRGDHNEQFF.

The V gene is TRBV28, the J gene TRBJ2-1, with 12 bases fitting TRBD1. V lost 7 bases to trimming and J lost 3 bases; unmatched junction nucleotides: 7. This CDR3 is built from 16 residues. Germline V gives CDR1 MDHEN, CDR2 SYDVKM. CDR3 DNA: TGTGCCAGCATCGCCGGGACAGGGGGCGGCTACAATGAGCAGTTCTTC. It translates to CASIAGTGGGYNEQFF.

This clonotype has a count of ten or more. The chain couples TRBV28 to TRBJ1-1, with a weak D call TRBD1 (6 bases). The CDR3 runs 15 residues. The V and J ends lost 4 bases and 7 bases respectively, with 19 bases between them. CDR1 MDHEN and CDR2 SYDVKM come from the germline V gene. The CDR3 nucleotides read TGTGCCAGCAGTTCCCCCCAGGGGCGCTTGAGTGAAGCTTTCTTT. Translated: CASSSPQGRLSEAFF.